This paragraph covers one T cell receptor (beta chain) sequence. No antigen is known for it. Time point indicated: week 11, during vaccination. Mutant IDH1 20-mer peptide, at 300 ug, made up each vaccine dose, with topical imiquimod. V lost 6 bases to trimming and J lost 7 bases, with 8 bases between them. Germline V gene lookup returns CDR1 SGHTA and CDR2 FQGNSA. The CDR3 covers 11 residues. The data belong to a study of a mutant IDH1 vaccine in newly diagnosed glioma. The overall study: Patients came in for eight vaccinations, in weeks 1, 3, 5, 7, 11, 15, 19 and 23.

The protocol was immunoSEQ multiplex PCR, while the TCRdb copy is restricted to in-frame clones and leaves out a portion. The sample shows under 150,000 clones, 80% of them seen only once. The sequence came from a middle-aged man with glioma. Sequencing was performed on PBMCs, taken from a glioma patient whose treatment included an IDH1 peptide vaccine. This chain links TRBV7-2 with TRBJ2-3; D is ambiguous. The CDR3 sequence is CASSSPHTQYF. The DNA for the CDR3 is TGTGCCAGCAGTTCACCCCATACGCAGTATTTT.